A selection of T cell receptor beta chains follows, all from one sample in a study of T cell responses to AZD1222 COVID-19 vaccine. Repertoires were generated with immunoSEQ multiplex PCR, while TCRdb's copy carries only in-frame clones and drops some. The sample has 200,000 to 250,000 clones, roughly 91% seen once. The specimen comprised peripheral blood, sampled on day 0 of MenACWY control vaccination. The source of these receptors is an adult in good health. CDR3s include the opening cysteine and the closing phenylalanine or tryptophan. D genes are given only for firm matches. Size is stated for part of the rows, as once, few or many counts, or as a class when the clone is expanded.

v_call	j_call	clone_size	d_call	cdr3_aa	cdr3_nt
TRBV5-1	TRBJ2-7	NA	TRBD1	CASSLGQGSYEQYF	TGCGCCAGCAGCTTGGGACAGGGCTCCTACGAGCAGTACTTC
TRBV4-2	TRBJ2-7	NA	NA	CASSQDGQSVSEQYF	TGTGCCAGCAGCCAAGATGGCCAGTCCGTGAGCGAGCAGTACTTC
TRBV29-1	TRBJ2-1	NA	TRBD1	CSVDEGTGGNEQFF	TGCAGCGTTGATGAGGGGACAGGGGGCAATGAGCAGTTCTTC
TRBV6-2/TRBV6-3	TRBJ2-7	NA	NA	CASSRLSAYEQYF	TGTGCCAGCAGTCGGCTCAGCGCCTACGAGCAGTACTTC
TRBV29-1	TRBJ2-5	NA	TRBD1	CSVEDWKNRGETQYF	TGCAGCGTTGAAGATTGGAAAAACAGGGGAGAGACCCAGTACTTC
TRBV12-3/TRBV12-4	TRBJ2-3	NA	NA	CASSFVGGNTQYF	TGTGCCAGCAGCTTCGTCGGCGGTAATACGCAGTATTTT
TRBV28	TRBJ1-3	NA	TRBD1	CASRFLEGMQGAVGNTIYF	TGTGCCAGCAGGTTTTTGGAGGGGATGCAGGGGGCCGTTGGAAACACCATATATTTT
TRBV7-2	TRBJ1-3	NA	NA	CASSPDSHSGNTIYF	TGTGCCAGCAGCCCGGACAGCCACTCTGGAAACACCATATATTTT
TRBV3-1/TRBV3-2	TRBJ1-4	NA	NA	CASSQAPGTNEKLFF	TGTGCCAGCAGCCAGGCCCCGGGGACTAATGAAAAACTGTTTTTT
TRBV7-3	TRBJ2-3	once	NA	CASSLYGGSSDTQYF	TGTGCCAGCAGCTTATACGGGGGTTCATCAGATACGCAGTATTTT
TRBV5-1	TRBJ2-4	NA	NA	CASSLKGENIQYF	TGCGCCAGCAGCTTGAAAGGGGAAAACATTCAGTACTTC
TRBV4-2	TRBJ2-2	NA	TRBD2	CASSRWRGADTGELFF	TGTGCCAGCAGCCGTTGGCGGGGGGCTGACACCGGGGAGCTGTTTTTT
TRBV28	TRBJ1-2	NA	NA	CASSPPGGYTF	TGTGCCAGCAGCCCCCCCGGGGGCTACACCTTC
TRBV3-1/TRBV3-2	TRBJ1-5	NA	NA	CASSRETGNNQPQHF	TGTGCCAGCAGCCGCGAGACAGGTAACAATCAGCCCCAGCATTTT
TRBV6-1	TRBJ2-3	NA	TRBD1	CASSEGWGQRTDTQYF	TGTGCCAGCAGTGAAGGGTGGGGACAGCGCACAGATACGCAGTATTTT
TRBV7-2	TRBJ1-4	NA	NA	CASSSSTVLNEKLFF	TGTGCCAGCAGCTCCTCGACAGTTCTTAATGAAAAACTGTTTTTT